Sequencing of this T cell receptor (beta chain) was carried out in a study of T-cell reconstitution after alpha-beta-depleted transplantation in children. Preparation of the TCRbeta library involved a method that used unique molecular identifiers. TCRdb used MiXCR to reprocess the PCR reads, holding one entry per CDR3 protein. The data contain more than 250,000 distinct CDR3 sequences, over 8% of them singletons. CDR3 length: 15 amino acids. The germline V gene encodes CDR1 DFQATT and CDR2 SNEGSKA (reference sequence). V gave up 7 bases and J gave up 5 bases, with 22 bases separating them. The sequences come from PBMCs from the stem cell graft donor, collected from the stem cell graft. The chain has TRBV20-1 and TRBJ2-3; tentatively, D is TRBD2 (7 bases). This clonotype was obtained from a human donor who donated a stem cell graft to a child with SCID. The CDR3 DNA is TGCAGTGTATACCCGGGGGGCTTCGATCGAGATACGCAGTATTTT. Its protein is CSVYPGGFDRDTQYF.